This T cell receptor (beta chain) was found in a study of blood T cells in healthy people across ages. Findings and limits, study-wide: Getting older went along with TCR beta diversity per million T cells dropping roughly linearly. Researchers judged that diversity estimates from one million T cells fell short of true values.

With 2 bases clipped from V and 6 bases from J, the junction kept 8 bases outside the gene matches. Germline CDR1 and CDR2: GTSNPN and SVGIG (reference sequence). This CDR3 region has 16 residues. On this clonotype: Its antigen is currently unknown.

Each donor gave approximately 9.5 milliliters of peripheral blood. A J-beta primer mix and a sample-barcoded 5' primer were used in a second PCR of about 6 to 12 cycles. Via MiXCR, TCRdb re-called the 5' RACE reads, giving one row per CDR3 protein. The profile shows approximately 1.5 million distinct CDR3 sequences, about 31% of them singletons. The sample was blood. This sequence joins TRBV30 and TRBJ1-5; 12 bases are a match to TRBD1. The source of this sequence is a woman aged 25-40 years in good health. The CDR3 loop reads CAWSPGDRGHGQPQHF. CDR3 nucleotide sequence: TGTGCCTGGAGTCCGGGGGACAGGGGGCATGGTCAGCCCCAGCATTTT.